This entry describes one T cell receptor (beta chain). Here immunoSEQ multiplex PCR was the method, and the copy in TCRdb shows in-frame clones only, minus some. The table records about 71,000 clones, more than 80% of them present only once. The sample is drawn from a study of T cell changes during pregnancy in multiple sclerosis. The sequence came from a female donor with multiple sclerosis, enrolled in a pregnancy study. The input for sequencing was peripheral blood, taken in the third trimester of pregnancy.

The CDR3 region is CASSQDIGGGVETQYF. In DNA form, the CDR3 reads TGCGCCAGCAGCCAAGATATCGGGGGAGGGGTGGAGACCCAGTACTTC. The rearrangement links TRBV4-1 to TRBJ2-5; 7 bases are a match to TRBD2. The ends lost 0 bases at V and 5 bases at J; junction bases unmatched: 9. Germline V gene data show CDR1 as MGHRA and CDR2 as YSYEKL. The CDR3 is 16 residues long.